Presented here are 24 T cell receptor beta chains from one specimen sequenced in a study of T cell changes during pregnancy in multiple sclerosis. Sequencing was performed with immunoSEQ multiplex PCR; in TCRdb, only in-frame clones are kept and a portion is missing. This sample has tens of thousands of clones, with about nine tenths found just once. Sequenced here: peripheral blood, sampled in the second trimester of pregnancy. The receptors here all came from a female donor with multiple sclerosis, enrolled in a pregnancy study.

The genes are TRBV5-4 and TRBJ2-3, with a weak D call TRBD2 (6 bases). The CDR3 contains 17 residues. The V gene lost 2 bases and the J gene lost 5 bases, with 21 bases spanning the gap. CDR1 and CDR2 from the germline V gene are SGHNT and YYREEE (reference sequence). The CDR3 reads CASSFIQRLAEVDTQYF. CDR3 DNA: TGTGCCAGCAGCTTTATACAACGCTTAGCGGAGGTAGATACGCAGTATTTT.

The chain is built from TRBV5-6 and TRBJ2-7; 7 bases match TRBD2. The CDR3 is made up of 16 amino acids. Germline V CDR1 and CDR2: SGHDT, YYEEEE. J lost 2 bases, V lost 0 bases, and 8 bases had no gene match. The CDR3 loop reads CASSLVALADTYEQYF. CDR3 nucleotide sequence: TGTGCCAGCAGCTTGGTAGCTCTAGCGGATACCTACGAGCAGTACTTC.

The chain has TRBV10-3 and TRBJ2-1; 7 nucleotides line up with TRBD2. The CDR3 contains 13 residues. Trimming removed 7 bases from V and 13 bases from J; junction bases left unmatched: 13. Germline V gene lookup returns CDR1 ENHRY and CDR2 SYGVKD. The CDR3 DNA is TGTGCCATCACCGACTATGAGCGGGGTGAACAGTTCTTC. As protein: CAITDYERGEQFF.

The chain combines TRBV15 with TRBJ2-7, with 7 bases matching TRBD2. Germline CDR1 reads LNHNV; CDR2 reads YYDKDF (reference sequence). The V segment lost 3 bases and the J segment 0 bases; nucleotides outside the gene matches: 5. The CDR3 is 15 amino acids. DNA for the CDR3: TGTGCCACCAGCAGGGAGCGGGGTAGCTCCTACGAGCAGTACTTC. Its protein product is CATSRERGSSYEQYF.

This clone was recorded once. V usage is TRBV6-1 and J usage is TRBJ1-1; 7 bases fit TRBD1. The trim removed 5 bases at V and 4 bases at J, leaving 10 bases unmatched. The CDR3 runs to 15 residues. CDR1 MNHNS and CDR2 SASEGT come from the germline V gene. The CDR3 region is CASSNYRGRITEAFF. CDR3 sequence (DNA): TGTGCCAGCAGTAACTACAGGGGAAGGATCACTGAAGCTTTCTTT.

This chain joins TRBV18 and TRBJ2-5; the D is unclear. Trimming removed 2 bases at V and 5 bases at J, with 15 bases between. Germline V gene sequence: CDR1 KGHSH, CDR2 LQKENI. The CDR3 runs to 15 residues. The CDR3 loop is CASSPVATGPETQYF. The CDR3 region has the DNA TGTGCCAGCTCACCAGTGGCGACGGGTCCGGAGACCCAGTACTTC.

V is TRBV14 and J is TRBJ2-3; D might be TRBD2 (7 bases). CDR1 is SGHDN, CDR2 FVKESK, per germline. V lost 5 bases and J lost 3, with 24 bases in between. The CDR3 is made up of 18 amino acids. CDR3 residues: CASSTRDRTSIRTDTQYF. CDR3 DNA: TGTGCCAGCAGCACACGAGACAGGACTAGTATTAGGACAGATACGCAGTATTTT.

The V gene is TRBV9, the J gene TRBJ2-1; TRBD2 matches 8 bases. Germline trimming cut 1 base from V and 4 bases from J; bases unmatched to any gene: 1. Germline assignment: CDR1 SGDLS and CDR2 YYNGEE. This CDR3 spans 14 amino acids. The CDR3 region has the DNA TGTGCCAGCAGCGTATTAGCGGGGTACAATGAGCAGTTCTTC. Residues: CASSVLAGYNEQFF.

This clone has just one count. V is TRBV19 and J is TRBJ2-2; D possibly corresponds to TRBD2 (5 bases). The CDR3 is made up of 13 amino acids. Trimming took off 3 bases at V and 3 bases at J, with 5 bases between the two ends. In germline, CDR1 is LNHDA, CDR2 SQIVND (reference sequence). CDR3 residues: CASSMDYTGELFF. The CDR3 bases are TGTGCCAGTAGTATGGACTACACCGGGGAGCTGTTTTTT.

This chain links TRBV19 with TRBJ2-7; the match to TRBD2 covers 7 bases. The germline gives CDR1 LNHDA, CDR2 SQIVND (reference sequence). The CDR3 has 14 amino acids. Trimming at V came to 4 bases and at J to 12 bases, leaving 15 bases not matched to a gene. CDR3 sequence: CASSTAGDSMFRYF. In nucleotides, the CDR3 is TGTGCCAGTAGTACCGCGGGGGACTCCATGTTTAGGTACTTC.

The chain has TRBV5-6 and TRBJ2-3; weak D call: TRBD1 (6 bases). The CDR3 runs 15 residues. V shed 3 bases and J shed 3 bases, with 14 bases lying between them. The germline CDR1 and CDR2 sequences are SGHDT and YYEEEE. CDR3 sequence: CASSYRVRPTDTQYF. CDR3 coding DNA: TGTGCCAGCAGCTACAGGGTTAGGCCGACAGATACGCAGTATTTT.

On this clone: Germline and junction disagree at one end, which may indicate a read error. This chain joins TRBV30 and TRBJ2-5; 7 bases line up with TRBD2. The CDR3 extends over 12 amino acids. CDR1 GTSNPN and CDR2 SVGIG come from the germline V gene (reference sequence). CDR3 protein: CSLLATQETQYF. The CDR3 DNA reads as TGCTCCTTACTAGCGACACAAGAGACCCAGTACTTC.

In nucleotides, the CDR3 is TGCAGTGCTCCACTAGCTTTTGAGCAGTTCTTC. As protein: CSAPLAFEQFF. The chain couples TRBV20-1 to TRBJ2-1; tentatively, D is TRBD2 (6 bases). V gave up 5 bases and J gave up 9 bases, with 11 bases separating them. The CDR3 totals 11 residues. The germline V gene encodes CDR1 DFQATT and CDR2 SNEGSKA (reference sequence).

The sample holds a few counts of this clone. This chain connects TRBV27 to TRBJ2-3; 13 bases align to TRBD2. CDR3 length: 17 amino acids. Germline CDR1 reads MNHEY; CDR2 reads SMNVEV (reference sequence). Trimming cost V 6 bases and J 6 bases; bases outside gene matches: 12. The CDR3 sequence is CASSPRWTSGGGDTQYF. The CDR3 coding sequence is TGTGCCAGCAGCCCGAGATGGACTAGCGGGGGAGGGGATACGCAGTATTTT.

The CDR3 reads CASSSPRGSSGEETQYF. The CDR3 coding sequence is TGTGCCAGCAGCTCCCCGAGGGGATCCTCGGGGGAAGAGACCCAGTACTTC. The chain is built from TRBV7-9 and TRBJ2-5; perhaps TRBD2 as D (6 bases). Germline V gene data show CDR1 as SEHNR and CDR2 as FQNEAQ (reference sequence). The ends were cut back, 4 bases at V and 3 bases at J, with 21 bases in the middle. This CDR3 spans 17 amino acids.

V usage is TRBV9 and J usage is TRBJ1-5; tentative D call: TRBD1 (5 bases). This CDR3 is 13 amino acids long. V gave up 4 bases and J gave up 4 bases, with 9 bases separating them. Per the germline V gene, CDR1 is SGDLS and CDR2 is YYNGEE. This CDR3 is CASSSAGNQPQHF. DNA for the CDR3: TGTGCCAGCAGCTCCGCAGGGAATCAGCCCCAGCATTTT.

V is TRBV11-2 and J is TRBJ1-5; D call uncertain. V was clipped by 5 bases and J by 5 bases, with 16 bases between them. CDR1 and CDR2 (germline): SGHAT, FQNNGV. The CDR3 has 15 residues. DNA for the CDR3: TGTGCCAGCAGCATCAACATGAATCCCCATCAGCCCCAGCATTTT. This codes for CASSINMNPHQPQHF.

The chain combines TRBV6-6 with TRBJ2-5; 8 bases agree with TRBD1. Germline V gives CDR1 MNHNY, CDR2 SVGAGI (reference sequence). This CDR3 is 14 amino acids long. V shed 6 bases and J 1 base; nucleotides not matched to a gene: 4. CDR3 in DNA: TGTGCCAGCAGCATTGACAGGGGCCAAGAGACCCAGTACTTC. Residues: CASSIDRGQETQYF.

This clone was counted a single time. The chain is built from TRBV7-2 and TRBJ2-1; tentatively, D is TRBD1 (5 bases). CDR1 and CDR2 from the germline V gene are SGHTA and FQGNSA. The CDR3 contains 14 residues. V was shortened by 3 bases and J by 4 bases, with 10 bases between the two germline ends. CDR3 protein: CASSLDTGYNEQFF. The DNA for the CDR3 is TGTGCCAGCAGCTTGGACACAGGATACAATGAGCAGTTCTTC.

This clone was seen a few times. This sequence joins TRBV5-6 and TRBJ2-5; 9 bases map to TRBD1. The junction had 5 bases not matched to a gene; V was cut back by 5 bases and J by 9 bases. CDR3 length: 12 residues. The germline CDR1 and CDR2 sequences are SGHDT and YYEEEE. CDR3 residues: CASRATGGPQYF. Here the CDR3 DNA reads TGTGCCAGCAGAGCGACAGGGGGGCCCCAGTACTTC.

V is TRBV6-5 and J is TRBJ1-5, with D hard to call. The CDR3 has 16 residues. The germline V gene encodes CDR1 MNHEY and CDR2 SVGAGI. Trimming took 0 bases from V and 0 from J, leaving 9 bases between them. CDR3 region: CASSYSRLHSNQPQHF. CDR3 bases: TGTGCCAGCAGTTACTCGAGATTGCATAGCAATCAGCCCCAGCATTTT.

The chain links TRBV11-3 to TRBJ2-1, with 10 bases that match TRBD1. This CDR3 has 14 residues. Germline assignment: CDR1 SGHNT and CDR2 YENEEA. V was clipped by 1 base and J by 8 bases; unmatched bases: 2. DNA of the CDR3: TGTGCCAGCAGCTTAGCGGACAGGGGGGATGAGCAGTTCTTC. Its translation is CASSLADRGDEQFF.

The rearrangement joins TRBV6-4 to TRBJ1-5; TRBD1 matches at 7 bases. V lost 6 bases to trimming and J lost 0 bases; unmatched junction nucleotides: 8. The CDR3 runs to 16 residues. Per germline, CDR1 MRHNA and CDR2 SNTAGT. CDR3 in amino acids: CASRDGTEYSNQPQHF. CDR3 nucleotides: TGTGCCAGCAGAGACGGGACAGAATATAGCAATCAGCCCCAGCATTTT.

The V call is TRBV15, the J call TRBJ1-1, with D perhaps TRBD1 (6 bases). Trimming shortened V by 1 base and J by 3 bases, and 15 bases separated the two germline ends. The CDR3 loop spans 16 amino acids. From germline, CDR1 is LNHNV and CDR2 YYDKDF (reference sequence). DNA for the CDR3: TGTGCCACCAGCAGAGCCGGCGGGGGCAGACACACTGAAGCTTTCTTT. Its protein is CATSRAGGGRHTEAFF.